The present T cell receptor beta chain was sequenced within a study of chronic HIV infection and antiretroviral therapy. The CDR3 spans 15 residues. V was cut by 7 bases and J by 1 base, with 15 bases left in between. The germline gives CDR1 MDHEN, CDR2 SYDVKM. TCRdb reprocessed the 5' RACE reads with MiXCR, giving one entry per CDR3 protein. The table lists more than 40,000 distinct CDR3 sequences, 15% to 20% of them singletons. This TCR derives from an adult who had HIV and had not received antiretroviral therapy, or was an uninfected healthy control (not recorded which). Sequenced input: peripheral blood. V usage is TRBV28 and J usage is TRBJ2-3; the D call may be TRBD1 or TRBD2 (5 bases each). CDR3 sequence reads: CASNPPGRRTDTQYF. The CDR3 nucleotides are TGTGCCAGCAACCCCCCGGGACGCCGCACAGATACGCAGTATTTT.